The clone carrying this T cell receptor (beta chain) was detected only a few times. The antigen is undetermined. This specimen belongs to a study of OX40 agonist ivuxolimab in advanced cancers. Study-wide background: Participants could have had prior anti-PD-1, anti-PD-L1 or anti-CTLA-4 therapy, and around 40% had some. Partial responses were recorded for three patients, including one with hepatocellular carcinoma and two with cutaneous melanoma. Findings of the study overall: Expansion of clones was among the lowest in partial responders at 0.1-3.0 mg/kg. Certain nonresponding patients likewise had low normalized T-cell clonal expansion.

Method: immunoSEQ multiplex PCR; TCRdb's copy keeps in-frame clones and lacks some. Of more than 45,000 clones listed, more than 70% are singletons. The CDR3 runs 15 residues. Germline V gene lookup returns CDR1 SGHDT and CDR2 YYEEEE. V lost 2 bases to trimming and J lost 9 bases, with 15 bases between them. Sequenced material: CD4+ or CD8+ T cells sorted from blood, taken in a trial of the OX40 agonist ivuxolimab. The chain carries TRBV5-6 and TRBJ1-6; the D gene is possibly TRBD1 (5 bases). The sequence derives from an adult with an advanced solid tumor such as melanoma, head and neck, liver or kidney cancer. CDR3 sequence (DNA): TGTGCCAGCAGCTTCAGATGGGGGGGAGGTTCACCCCTCCACTTT. Amino acid sequence: CASSFRWGGGSPLHF. The complete variable domain, with remaining parts taken from reference TRBV5-6 and TRBJ1-6, reads DAGVTQSPTHLIKTRGQQVTLRCSPKSGHDTVSWYQQALGQGPQFIFQYYEEEERQRGNFPDRFSGHQFPNYSSELNVNALLLGDSALYLCASSFRWGGGSPLHFGNGTRLTVT.